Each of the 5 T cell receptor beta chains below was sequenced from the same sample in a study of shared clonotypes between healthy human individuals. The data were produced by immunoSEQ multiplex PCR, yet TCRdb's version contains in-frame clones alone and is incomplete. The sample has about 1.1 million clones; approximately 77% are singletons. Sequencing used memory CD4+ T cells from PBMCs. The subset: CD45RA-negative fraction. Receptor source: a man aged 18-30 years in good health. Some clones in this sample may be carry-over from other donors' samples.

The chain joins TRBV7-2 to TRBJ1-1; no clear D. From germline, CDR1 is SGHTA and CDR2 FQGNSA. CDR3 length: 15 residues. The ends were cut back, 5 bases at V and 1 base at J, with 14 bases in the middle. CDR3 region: CASSTPRGRNTEAFF. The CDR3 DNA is TGTGCCAGCAGCACCCCCCGAGGGAGGAACACTGAAGCTTTCTTT.

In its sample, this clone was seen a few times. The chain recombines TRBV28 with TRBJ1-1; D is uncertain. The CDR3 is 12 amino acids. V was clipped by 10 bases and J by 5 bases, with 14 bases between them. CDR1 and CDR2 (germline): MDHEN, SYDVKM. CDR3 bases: TGTGCCATCCGCACGACCGGGACTGAAGCTTTCTTT. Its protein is CAIRTTGTEAFF.

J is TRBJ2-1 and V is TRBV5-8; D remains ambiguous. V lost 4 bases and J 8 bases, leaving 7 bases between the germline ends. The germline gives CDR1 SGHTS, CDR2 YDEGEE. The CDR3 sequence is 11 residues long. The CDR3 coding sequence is TGTGCCAGCAGCCGCAGGTATGAGCAGTTCTTC. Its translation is CASSRRYEQFF.

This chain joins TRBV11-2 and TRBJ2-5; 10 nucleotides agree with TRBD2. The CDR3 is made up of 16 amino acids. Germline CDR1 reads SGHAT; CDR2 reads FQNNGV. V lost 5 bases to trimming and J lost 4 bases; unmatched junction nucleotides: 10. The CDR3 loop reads CASSQRAGGPGETQYF. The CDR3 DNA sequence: TGTGCCAGCAGCCAGAGAGCGGGAGGGCCAGGAGAGACCCAGTACTTC.

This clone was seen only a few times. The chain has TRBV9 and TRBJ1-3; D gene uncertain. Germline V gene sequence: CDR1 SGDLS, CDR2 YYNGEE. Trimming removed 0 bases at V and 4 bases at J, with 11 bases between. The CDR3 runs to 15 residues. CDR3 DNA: TGTGCCAGCAGCGTAGAGGGTGGTTTAGGAAACACCATATATTTT. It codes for CASSVEGGLGNTIYF.